This TCR beta chain appears in the sequencing data of a study of T cell responses to AZD1222 COVID-19 vaccine. Produced via immunoSEQ multiplex PCR; TCRdb's table is partial and in-frame only. The sample lists about 130,000 clones, 86% occurring once. As to this clone: The target antigen is unknown.

V lost 4 bases, J lost 8 bases, and 12 bases lay in between. The CDR3 is 14 residues long. CDR1 and CDR2 from the germline V gene are LNHDA and SQIVND (reference sequence). Findings and limits, study-wide: Seropositive AZD1222 recipients at baseline numbered only five or six. Donors were mostly white British, more females; clonal diversity possibly underestimated.

This TCR was recovered from an adult in good health. Sample: peripheral blood, taken on day 0 of AZD1222 vaccination. The chain carries TRBV19 and TRBJ1-6; D is ambiguous. The CDR3: CASSTSKGDSPLHF. CDR3 DNA sequence: TGTGCCAGTAGTACATCCAAAGGCGATTCACCCCTCCACTTT.